This T cell receptor beta chain was retrieved from a study of blood T cell repertoires in COVID-19. This clone was picked up one time. Sequenced by immunoSEQ multiplex PCR; TCRdb stores in-frame clones only, minus some. The repertoire includes under 50,000 clones, 65% to 85% of them detected once, and around 50% sits in the top ten. Germline lookup yields CDR1 MNHEY and CDR2 SVGAGI. Trimming removed 7 bases from V and 2 bases from J, with 9 bases in between. The CDR3 totals 12 residues. Input material: peripheral blood. V is TRBV6-5 and J is TRBJ2-7; maybe TRBD1 (6 bases). The origin of this receptor is a man between 65 and 85 years old with acute or convalescent COVID-19. The CDR3 is CASKGDTYEQYF. In DNA form, the CDR3 reads TGTGCCAGCAAGGGGGACACCTACGAGCAGTACTTC.